This T cell receptor (beta chain) was documented in a study of PD-1 blockade in mismatch repair-deficient tumors. This CDR3 comprises 15 residues. CDR1 SGHVS and CDR2 FQNEAQ come from the germline V gene. The ends lost 6 bases at V and 1 base at J; junction bases unmatched: 5. TCRdb keeps only in-frame clones here, not all; method: immunoSEQ multiplex PCR. The sample includes around 23,000 clones, 83% seen only once; the top ten take 20% to 25%. This clonotype was obtained from an adult with mismatch repair-deficient cancer. The chain carries TRBV7-8 and TRBJ2-3, with TRBD2 identical over 9 bases. This material consisted of peripheral blood, taken 12 weeks after starting pembrolizumab. For the CDR3, the DNA is TGTGCCAGCAGTTTAAGGACTAGCGGCACAGATACGCAGTATTTT. This encodes CASSLRTSGTDTQYF.